The clone carrying this T cell receptor beta chain occurred many times. As yet, its antigen is unknown. Per the germline V gene, CDR1 is LNHDA and CDR2 is SQIVND (reference sequence). Trimming removed 3 bases at V and 0 bases at J, with 9 bases between. CDR3 length: 15 amino acids. Cells sorted by CD45RO/CCR7/CD25/CD127/CD95/CD27 comprised CD4+ naive, central memory, regulatory and stem cell-like memory cells. This sample was included in a study of beta chain features in type 1 diabetes. Overall study findings and caveats: When VDJ junctions were examined, type 1 diabetes patients showed fewer insertions and more deletions.

Reverse transcribing all isolated RNA meant expressed TCRB transcripts were sequenced. The protocol was immunoSEQ multiplex PCR, while the TCRdb copy is restricted to in-frame clones and leaves out a portion. The sample carries 300,000 to 350,000 clones, 8% recorded once. The TCR originated in a woman aged 18-29 years in good health. The genes are TRBV19 and TRBJ2-1; weak D call: TRBD2 (5 bases). The specimen sequenced was central memory CD4+ T cells from blood. CDR3 sequence: CASSMQRSSYNEQFF. The DNA for the CDR3 is TGTGCCAGTAGTATGCAGCGGAGCTCCTACAATGAGCAGTTCTTC.